Sequencing of this T cell receptor (beta chain) was carried out in a study of T cell responses to AZD1222 COVID-19 vaccine. The CDR3 totals 16 residues. V gave up 6 bases and J gave up 0 bases, with 18 bases separating them. Germline lookup yields CDR1 SGHNT and CDR2 YYREEE (reference sequence). Comments on this clone: Its specificity is not known.

Study-wide results and limits: Across spike, vaccine-associated CD4 TCRs were found, dominant at 160-218 and 743-854. A rise in Spike-specific TCR breadth and depth followed two AZD1222 doses.

TCRdb keeps only in-frame clones here, not all; method: immunoSEQ multiplex PCR. The data show some 150,000 clones, 80% to 95% seen once. The J gene is TRBJ1-2, the V gene TRBV5-4; D perhaps matches TRBD1 (5 bases). This clonotype originated in an adult who received the AZD1222 COVID-19 vaccine. The material was peripheral blood, obtained 28 days after the second AZD1222 dose. The CDR3 DNA sequence: TGTGCCAGCACCCTTGCCGGCGGGGCCACTAACTATGGCTACACCTTC. Translated: CASTLAGGATNYGYTF.